This TCR beta chain was sequenced during a study of beta chain features in type 1 diabetes. Findings and caveats of the study: Shortening that was moderate but significant affected the TCRB CDR3s of Type 1 diabetes patients in all four CD4+ subsets.

What was sequenced were expressed TCRB transcripts, since all of the isolated RNA had been reverse transcribed. Here immunoSEQ multiplex PCR was the method, and the copy in TCRdb shows in-frame clones only, minus some. The profile shows approximately 150,000 clones, about 13% of them singletons. The ends were cut back, 2 bases at V and 0 bases at J, with 16 bases in the middle. Germline V gives CDR1 KGHSH, CDR2 LQKENI. This CDR3 region has 18 residues. Points on this clone: Antigen unknown.

This clonotype was obtained from a man aged 18 to 30 with type 1 diabetes. J is TRBJ1-4 and V is TRBV18; D remains ambiguous. The material sequenced was central memory CD4+ T cells from blood. Here the CDR3 DNA reads TGTGCCAGCTCACCAAGGGCGACAAATCGTGCAACTAATGAAAAACTGTTTTTT. Translation gives CASSPRATNRATNEKLFF.